This entry is about one T cell receptor beta chain. Original methodology: Reference gene primer amplification yielded estimated nucleated cell counts. The assay was immunoSEQ multiplex PCR, and TCRdb's table has in-frame clones only and misses some. V, J and clone size are those of that table, while D and trimming were read from the DNA. The sample comprises about 170,000 clones, about 80% of which are singletons, and under 13% rests with the top ten. The sample is drawn from a study of blood T cell repertoires in COVID-19. Turning to the study itself: Acute and convalescent COVID-19 specimens originated in the United States, Italy and Spain. T cells, B-cell-depleted T cells, or PBMCs provided the cDNA or gDNA that served as material.

V gave up 7 bases and J gave up 3 bases, with 18 bases separating them. In germline, CDR1 is MNHEY, CDR2 SVGAGI. This CDR3 region has 15 residues. The sequence derives from a man aged 65 to 79 with active or convalescent COVID-19. The material sequenced was peripheral blood. The V and J genes are TRBV6-5 and TRBJ1-2, with a possible D match to TRBD1 (5 bases). The CDR3 region has the DNA TGTGCCAGCACCCCGGGGGGAGGGTACTACTATGGCTACACCTTC. Residues: CASTPGGGYYYGYTF.